This TCR beta chain was sequenced during a study of beta chain features in type 1 diabetes. Findings of the study overall: The question of HLA type influencing TCRB rearrangement was one that remained unresolved here. Highly expressing activated T cells could be over-counted with a cDNA template.

Sort purity for all populations was recorded as exceeding 98%. Every isolated RNA sample was fully reverse transcribed, so sequencing captured expressed TCRB transcripts. TCRdb's table, derived via immunoSEQ multiplex PCR, lists solely in-frame clones and lacks some. The profile shows 250,000 to 350,000 clones, roughly 15% of them singletons. The CDR3 sequence is 15 residues long. V was cut by 0 bases and J by 4 bases, with 8 bases left in between. Germline values: CDR1 SGDLS, CDR2 YYNGEE. Worth noting for this clone: Its antigen is not known.

The gene calls are TRBV9 and TRBJ2-6; D ambiguous. The receptor comes from a man aged 25 to 40 in good health. What was sequenced was central memory CD4+ T cells from blood. CDR3 sequence: CASSVVRYGANVLTF. The CDR3 DNA reads as TGTGCCAGCAGCGTAGTTAGGTACGGGGCCAACGTCCTGACTTTC.